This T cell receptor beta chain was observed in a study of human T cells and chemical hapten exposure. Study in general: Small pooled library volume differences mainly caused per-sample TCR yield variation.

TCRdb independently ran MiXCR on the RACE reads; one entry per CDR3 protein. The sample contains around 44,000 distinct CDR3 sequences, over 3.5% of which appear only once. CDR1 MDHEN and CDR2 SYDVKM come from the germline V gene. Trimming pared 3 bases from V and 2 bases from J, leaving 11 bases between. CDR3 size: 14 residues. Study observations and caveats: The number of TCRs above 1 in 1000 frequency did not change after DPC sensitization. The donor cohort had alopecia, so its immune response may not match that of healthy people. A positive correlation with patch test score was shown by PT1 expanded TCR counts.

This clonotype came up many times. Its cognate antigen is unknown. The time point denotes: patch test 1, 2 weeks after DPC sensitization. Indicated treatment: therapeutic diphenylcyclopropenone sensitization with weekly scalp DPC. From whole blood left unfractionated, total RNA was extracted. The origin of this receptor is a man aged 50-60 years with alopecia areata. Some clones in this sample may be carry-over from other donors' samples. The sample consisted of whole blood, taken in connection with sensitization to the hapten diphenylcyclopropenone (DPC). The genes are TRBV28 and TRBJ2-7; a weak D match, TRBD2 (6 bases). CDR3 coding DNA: TGTGCCAGCAGTTTTATTGGCGGGACCTACGAGCAGTACTTC. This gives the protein CASSFIGGTYEQYF.